The present T cell receptor beta chain was sequenced within a study of blood T cells in healthy people across ages. General study points: Across samples, TCR beta diversity tracked strongly with naive T cell percentage.

The CDR3 loop spans 13 amino acids. V gave up 3 bases and J gave up 3 bases, with 8 bases separating them. A sample-barcoded 5' primer and a J-beta primer mix were used in a second PCR of roughly 7 to 11 cycles. Each of the cDNA molecules was tagged by a template-switch adaptor with 12 random nucleotides. TCRdb redid the calling of the 5' RACE reads with MiXCR, one entry per CDR3 protein. The repertoire holds about 1,500,000 distinct CDR3 sequences, 35% to 45% seen once, with 7.9% in the top ten. This clonotype was picked up a small number of times. What it binds is not known. The chain has TRBV12-3 or TRBV12-4 and TRBJ1-1; D not resolved. The sequencing sample was made of blood. The TCR sequence derives from a woman aged 18-29 years in good health. CDR3 amino acids: CASSFTQDTEAFF. CDR3 bases: TGTGCCAGCAGTTTTACGCAGGACACTGAAGCTTTCTTT.